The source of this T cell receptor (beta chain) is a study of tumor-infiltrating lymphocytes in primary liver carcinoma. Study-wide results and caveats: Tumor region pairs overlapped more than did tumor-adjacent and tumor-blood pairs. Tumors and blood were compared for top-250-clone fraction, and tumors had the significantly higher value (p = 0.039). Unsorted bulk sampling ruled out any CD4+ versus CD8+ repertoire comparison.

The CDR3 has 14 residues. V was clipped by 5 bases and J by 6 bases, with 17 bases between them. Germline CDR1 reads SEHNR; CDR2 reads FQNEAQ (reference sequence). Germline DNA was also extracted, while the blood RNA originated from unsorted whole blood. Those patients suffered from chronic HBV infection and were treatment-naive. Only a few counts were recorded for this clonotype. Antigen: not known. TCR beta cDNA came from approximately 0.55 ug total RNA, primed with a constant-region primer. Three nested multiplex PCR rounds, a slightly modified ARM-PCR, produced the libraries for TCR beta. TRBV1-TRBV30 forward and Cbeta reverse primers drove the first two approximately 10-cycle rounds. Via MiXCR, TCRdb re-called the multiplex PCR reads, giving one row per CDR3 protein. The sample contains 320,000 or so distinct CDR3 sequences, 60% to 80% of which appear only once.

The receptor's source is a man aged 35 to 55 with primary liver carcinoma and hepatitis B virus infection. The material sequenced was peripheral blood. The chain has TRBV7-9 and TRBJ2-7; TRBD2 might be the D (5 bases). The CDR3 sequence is CASSISGPRGEQYF. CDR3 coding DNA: TGTGCCAGCAGCATAAGCGGACCCCGAGGCGAGCAGTACTTC.